This T cell receptor beta chain was captured in a study of human T cells and chemical hapten exposure. Study overall: Mostly female patients had alopecia areata, totalis or universalis.

In germline, CDR1 is SNHLY, CDR2 FYNNEI. Losses at the gene ends were 5 bases for V and 2 bases for J; bases not matched to a gene: 5. The CDR3 spans 15 residues. Described time point: patch test 1, 2 weeks after DPC sensitization. The treatment: therapeutic diphenylcyclopropenone sensitization with weekly scalp DPC. Drawing of blood took place ahead of applying each patch test. Individual cDNA molecules had unique molecular identifiers attached to them by the library. TCRdb passed the RACE reads through MiXCR, listing each CDR3 protein once. The sample consists of 300,000 to 450,000 distinct CDR3 sequences, more than 4.5% of them appearing once.

The receptor comes from a woman aged 45-59 years with alopecia areata. Some clones in this sample may be carry-over from other donors' samples. Sequenced material: whole blood, taken in connection with sensitization to the hapten diphenylcyclopropenone (DPC). The V and J genes are TRBV2 and TRBJ2-4, with 8 positions matching TRBD1. The CDR3 spells CASSPDRATKNIQYF. CDR3 nucleotide sequence: TGTGCCAGCAGTCCGGACAGGGCCACCAAAAACATTCAGTACTTC.